This is a list of T cell receptor beta chains from one sample in a study of CD8 T cells in Susac syndrome. Each CDR3 protein gets one entry after TCRdb re-called the immunoSEQ multiplex PCR reads with MiXCR. The sample gives 210,000 or so distinct CDR3 sequences, about 94% of which show up once; about 0.15% is in the top ten. The sample was CD4+ T cells from PBMCs. The source is a human donor with Susac syndrome. Each CDR3 is given with its conserved first and last residue. A D gene is named only where the DNA matches it firmly. Clone size is not always given. Where it is, it says once, few, many or a class for expanded clones.

J,size,D,V,CDR3,DNA
TRBJ1-6,NA,NA,TRBV4-3,CASSQGSGPLHF,TGCGCCAGCAGCCAAGGATCCGGGCCCCTCCACTTT
TRBJ1-1,NA,TRBD1,TRBV20-1,CSARALTGRTEAFF,TGCAGTGCTAGAGCCCTGACAGGGAGGACTGAAGCTTTCTTT
TRBJ2-2,NA,NA,TRBV9,CASSSQLQAGELFF,TGTGCCAGCAGCAGTCAGTTACAGGCTGGGGAGCTGTTTTTT
TRBJ2-6,NA,TRBD2,TRBV27,CASSLQGGVFGANVLTF,TGTGCCAGCAGCCTCCAGGGAGGGGTCTTTGGGGCCAACGTCCTGACTTTC
TRBJ1-5,NA,NA,TRBV20-1,CSAGQGPQPQHF,TGCAGTGCCGGACAAGGGCCTCAGCCCCAGCATTTT
TRBJ1-5,NA,NA,TRBV20-1,CSARDLADHNQPQHF,TGCAGTGCTAGAGATTTGGCAGATCACAATCAGCCCCAGCATTTT
TRBJ2-5,NA,TRBD2,TRBV13,CASSFEAGGVQETQYF,TGTGCCAGCAGCTTCGAAGCGGGGGGCGTCCAAGAGACCCAGTACTTC
TRBJ2-7,NA,TRBD2,TRBV5-1,CASSSGLASGEQYF,TGCGCCAGCAGCTCCGGACTAGCCTCGGGTGAGCAGTACTTC
TRBJ2-5,NA,NA,TRBV20-1,CSASGGVQETQYF,TGCAGTGCCTCGGGGGGCGTCCAAGAGACCCAGTACTTC
TRBJ1-1,NA,TRBD1,TRBV4-2,CASSRRDRENTEAFF,TGTGCCAGCAGCCGGCGGGACAGGGAGAACACTGAAGCTTTCTTT
TRBJ1-2,NA,NA,TRBV29-1,CSVEILLVSHGYTF,TGCAGCGTTGAAATTCTCTTAGTTTCACATGGCTACACCTTC
TRBJ2-5,NA,NA,TRBV2,CASSVIRQEETQYF,TGTGCCAGCAGTGTTATTAGACAGGAGGAGACCCAGTACTTC
TRBJ2-7,NA,NA,TRBV7-7,CASSPAGDYEQYF,TGTGCTAGCAGCCCAGCCGGCGACTACGAGCAGTACTTC
TRBJ1-1,NA,NA,TRBV2,CASSEVLTGEAFF,TGTGCCAGCAGTGAAGTGTTGACAGGTGAAGCTTTCTTT
TRBJ1-5,NA,NA,TRBV7-2,CASSLNSGNQPQHF,TGTGCCAGCAGCTTAAATTCTGGCAATCAGCCCCAGCATTTT
TRBJ2-1,NA,NA,TRBV12-3/TRBV12-4,CASSFGRGGYNEQFF,TGTGCCAGCAGTTTTGGGCGGGGAGGTTACAATGAGCAGTTCTTC
TRBJ2-2,once,NA,TRBV19,CASSLLPITGELFF,TGTGCCAGTAGCCTCCTGCCGATCACCGGGGAGCTGTTTTTT
TRBJ1-3,once,NA,TRBV9,CASSVGRPISGNTIYF,TGTGCCAGCAGCGTAGGGAGGCCCATCTCTGGAAACACCATATATTTT
TRBJ2-5,NA,TRBD2,TRBV20-1,CSARDLTSGGEETQYF,TGCAGTGCTAGAGATCTAACTAGCGGGGGAGAAGAGACCCAGTACTTC
TRBJ2-5,NA,NA,TRBV7-2,CASSLGDIGETQYF,TGTGCCAGCAGCTTGGGGGACATAGGGGAGACCCAGTACTTC
TRBJ2-3,NA,NA,TRBV2,CASRRDTQYF,TGTGCCAGCAGGCGGGATACGCAGTATTTT
TRBJ2-4,once,NA,TRBV13,CASSSSWGTNIQYF,TGTGCCAGCAGCTCGTCCTGGGGGACAAACATTCAGTACTTC
TRBJ2-3,NA,NA,TRBV5-1,CASSFSDGAREDTQYF,TGCGCCAGCAGCTTCTCGGACGGAGCTCGAGAAGATACGCAGTATTTT
TRBJ2-1,NA,NA,TRBV28,CASSRSRGGLNEQFF,TGTGCCAGCAGCCGGTCCAGGGGGGGGCTCAATGAGCAGTTCTTC
TRBJ1-4,NA,NA,TRBV5-4,CASSLRDRNEKLFF,TGTGCCAGCAGCTTGAGGGACCGAAACGAAAAACTGTTTTTT
TRBJ1-5,NA,NA,TRBV12-5,CASGPDLGQPQHF,TGTGCTAGTGGTCCCGACCTCGGTCAGCCCCAGCATTTT
TRBJ2-5,NA,NA,TRBV9,CASSVAQGRETQYF,TGTGCCAGCAGCGTAGCTCAGGGGAGGGAGACCCAGTACTTC
TRBJ1-2,NA,NA,TRBV15,CATKRTTNYGYTF,TGTGCCACAAAACGGACAACTAACTATGGCTACACCTTC
TRBJ2-1,NA,TRBD2,TRBV2,CASRETSGRPYEQFF,TGTGCCAGCAGAGAGACTAGCGGAAGGCCTTATGAGCAGTTCTTC
TRBJ1-3,NA,NA,TRBV14,CASSQEQGVRGGNTIYF,TGTGCCAGCAGCCAAGAACAAGGAGTCCGGGGGGGAAACACCATATATTTT
TRBJ1-2,NA,NA,TRBV20-1,CSASGSGRANYGYTF,TGCAGTGCTAGTGGGTCAGGTCGAGCTAACTATGGCTACACCTTC
TRBJ1-1,NA,TRBD1,TRBV20-1,CSAYADRGNTEAFF,TGCAGTGCTTACGCAGACAGGGGGAACACTGAAGCTTTCTTT
TRBJ2-3,once,NA,TRBV20-1,CSARSGLTAPSTDTQYF,TGCAGTGCTAGGTCCGGACTAACCGCCCCTAGCACAGATACGCAGTATTTT
TRBJ1-2,NA,NA,TRBV20-1,CSASQPNYGYTF,TGCAGTGCTAGCCAGCCTAACTATGGCTACACCTTC
TRBJ2-5,NA,TRBD1,TRBV2,CASSEDRGYQETQYF,TGTGCCAGCAGTGAGGACAGGGGGTACCAAGAGACCCAGTACTTC
TRBJ1-5,once,NA,TRBV18,CASSPSNQPQHF,TGTGCCAGCTCACCGAGCAATCAGCCCCAGCATTTT
TRBJ2-2,NA,NA,TRBV5-1,CASSLAPNTGELFF,TGCGCCAGCAGCTTGGCCCCTAACACCGGGGAGCTGTTTTTT
TRBJ1-1,NA,TRBD1,TRBV27,CASSPGQQNTEAFF,TGTGCCAGCAGTCCGGGACAGCAGAACACTGAAGCTTTCTTT
TRBJ1-1,NA,TRBD1,TRBV5-1,CASSSGQSDTEAFF,TGCGCCAGCAGCTCGGGACAGTCGGACACTGAAGCTTTCTTT
TRBJ1-1,NA,TRBD1,TRBV6-5,CASSYSGTGGANTEAFF,TGTGCCAGCAGTTACTCAGGGACAGGGGGCGCGAACACTGAAGCTTTCTTT
TRBJ2-7,once,NA,TRBV3-1,CASSQRGMYEQYF,TGTGCCAGCAGCCAAAGGGGGATGTACGAGCAGTACTTC
TRBJ1-2,NA,NA,TRBV28,CASSWGALDGYTF,TGTGCCAGCAGCTGGGGCGCATTGGATGGCTACACCTTC
TRBJ2-7,once,NA,TRBV20-1,CSAGRGIEQYF,TGCAGTGCCGGCCGGGGCATCGAGCAGTACTTC
TRBJ2-3,NA,NA,TRBV7-9,CASSTRFGRASTDTQYF,TGTGCCAGCAGCACAAGGTTCGGCAGGGCTAGCACAGATACGCAGTATTTT
TRBJ1-2,few,NA,TRBV12-3/TRBV12-4,CASSLEGAQGYTF,TGTGCCAGCAGTTTGGAAGGGGCGCAGGGCTACACCTTC